This TCR beta chain was identified during a study of cytomegalovirus exposure and HLA in healthy donors. Study-wide background: It was reported in a later analysis that the same platform had been used for the 120 validation repertoires as for the roughly 670 first-cohort repertoires. Regarding the study as a whole: The study recorded about 150 TCR beta chains that were cytomegalovirus-associated. For cytomegalovirus status, the classifier reportedly gave diagnoses with high specificity and sensitivity. Researchers reported that a few CMV-associated chains were confirmed in vitro as CMV antigen-specific.

The assay was immunoSEQ multiplex PCR, and TCRdb's table has in-frame clones only and misses some. The table lists about 130,000 clones, about 96% of them singletons. The ends were cut back, 4 bases at V and 4 bases at J, with 10 bases in the middle. CDR1 is GTSNPN and CDR2 is SVGIG in the germline V gene (reference sequence). The CDR3 covers 12 residues. Turning to this clone: Its antigen is unidentified.

Material: PBMCs. This TCR was sampled from a man aged 18 to 30 in good health and CMV-seronegative. This rearrangement joins TRBV30 to TRBJ1-1; D may be TRBD1 (5 bases). CDR3 bases: TGTGCCTGGAAAGGGGATGTCACTGAAGCTTTCTTT. This gives the protein CAWKGDVTEAFF.